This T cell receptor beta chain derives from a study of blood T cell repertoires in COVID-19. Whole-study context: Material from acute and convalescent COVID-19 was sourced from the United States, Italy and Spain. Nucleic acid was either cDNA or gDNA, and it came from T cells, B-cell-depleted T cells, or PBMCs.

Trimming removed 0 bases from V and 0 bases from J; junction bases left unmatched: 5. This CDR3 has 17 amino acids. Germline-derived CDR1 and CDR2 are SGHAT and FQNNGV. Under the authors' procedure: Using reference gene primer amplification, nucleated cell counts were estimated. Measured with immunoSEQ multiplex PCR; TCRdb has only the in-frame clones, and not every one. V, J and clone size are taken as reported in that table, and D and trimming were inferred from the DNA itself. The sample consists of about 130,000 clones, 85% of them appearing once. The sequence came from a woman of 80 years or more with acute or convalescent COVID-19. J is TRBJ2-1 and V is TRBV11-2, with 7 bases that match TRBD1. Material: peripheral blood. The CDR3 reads CASSLEGQLSSYNEQFF. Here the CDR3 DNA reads TGTGCCAGCAGCTTAGAGGGACAGTTAAGCTCCTACAATGAGCAGTTCTTC.